Following are 30 T cell receptor beta chains from one sample sequenced in a study of T cell responses to AZD1222 COVID-19 vaccine. The protocol was immunoSEQ multiplex PCR, while the TCRdb copy is restricted to in-frame clones and leaves out a portion. The sample gives 140,000 to 150,000 clones, more than 75% of which show up once; approximately 2% is in the top ten. Specimen: peripheral blood, collected 28 days after the second AZD1222 dose. The receptors originated from an adult who received the AZD1222 COVID-19 vaccine.

The chain combines TRBV12-3 or TRBV12-4 with TRBJ2-7; tentatively, D is TRBD2 (5 bases). Trimming left V 4 bases short and J 5 bases short, with 6 bases between. The CDR3 runs 11 residues. CDR3 coding DNA: TGTGCCAGCAGTTACGGGAACGAGCAGTACTTC. Amino acid sequence: CASSYGNEQYF.

This chain uses TRBV6-5 with TRBJ1-2, with D possibly being TRBD1 (5 bases). The CDR3 consists of 14 residues. V was clipped by 6 bases and J by 4 bases, with 15 bases between them. CDR1 and CDR2 from the germline V gene are MNHEY and SVGAGI. The CDR3 here is CASSLPDRSYGYTF. The CDR3 DNA is TGTGCCAGCAGCCTCCCCGACAGAAGCTATGGCTACACCTTC.

The chain carries TRBV3-1 (or the pseudogene TRBV3-2) and TRBJ2-7; no clear D. Trimming cost V 2 bases and J 1 base, with 6 bases left between them. This CDR3 spans 13 amino acids. Germline V gene sequence: CDR1 LGHDT, CDR2 YNNKEL (reference sequence). The CDR3 region is CASSQIASYEQYF. The CDR3 DNA is TGTGCCAGCAGCCAAATCGCATCCTACGAGCAGTACTTC.

This chain's CDR3 is CASNYRSEHTEAFF. Written as DNA, the CDR3 is TGTGCCAGCAACTATCGTTCTGAGCACACTGAAGCTTTCTTT. The V call is TRBV7-3, the J call TRBJ1-1; D uncertain. CDR1 SGHTA and CDR2 FQGTGA come from the germline V gene. Trimming stripped 7 bases from V and 3 bases from J, with 15 bases between. The CDR3 spans 14 residues.

The V and J genes are TRBV4-1 and TRBJ1-1; maybe TRBD1 (6 bases). Trimming shortened V by 4 bases and J by 2 bases, and 14 bases separated the two germline ends. The CDR3 runs 15 residues. Germline assignment: CDR1 MGHRA and CDR2 YSYEKL. CDR3 residues: CASSPTGNSNTEAFF. The CDR3 region has the DNA TGCGCCAGCAGCCCAACAGGGAATAGTAACACTGAAGCTTTCTTT.

This clone has a single count. The gene calls are TRBV5-8 and TRBJ2-1; 11 bases agree with TRBD2. Germline V gene data show CDR1 as SGHTS and CDR2 as YDEGEE. The ends lost 4 bases at V and 7 bases at J; junction bases unmatched: 16. The length of the CDR3 is 18 residues. The CDR3 coding sequence is TGTGCCAGCAGCGCTCAGGTAGCGGGGGGGAAGGTAGGAAATGAGCAGTTCTTC. This codes for CASSAQVAGGKVGNEQFF. Together with reference TRBV5-8 and TRBJ2-1, the CDR3 gives the full variable domain: EAGVTQSPTHLIKTRGQQATLRCSPISGHTSVYWYQQALGLGLQFLLWYDEGEERNRGNFPPRFSGRQFPNYSSELNVNALELEDSALYLCASSAQVAGGKVGNEQFFGPGTRLTVL.

The J gene is TRBJ1-5, the V gene TRBV30; 8 bases map to TRBD1. With V trimmed by 0 bases and J by 5 bases, 3 bases remained unmatched. The germline gives CDR1 GTSNPN, CDR2 SVGIG (reference sequence). The CDR3 totals 14 residues. The CDR3 DNA reads TGTGCCTGGAGTGTAGCAGGGGGCGATCAGCCCCAGCATTTT. Protein product: CAWSVAGGDQPQHF. Full variable domain (missing parts from reference TRBV30 and TRBJ1-5): SQTIHQWPATLVQPVGSPLSLECTVEGTSNPNLYWYRQAAGRGLQLLFYSVGIGQISSEVPQNLSASRPQDRQFILSSKKLLLSDSGFYLCAWSVAGGDQPQHFGDGTRLSIL.

The V and J genes are TRBV7-9 and TRBJ1-1, with D unresolved. Germline lookup yields CDR1 SEHNR and CDR2 FQNEAQ (reference sequence). This CDR3 comprises 13 residues. Trimming removed 1 base from V and 6 bases from J, with 9 bases in between. CDR3 DNA sequence: TGTGCCAGCAGCTTAGAATCGCGGTCTGAAGCTTTCTTT. As protein: CASSLESRSEAFF.

J is TRBJ2-5 and V is TRBV5-1; 16 nucleotides align to TRBD2. Germline V lookup: CDR1 SGHRS, CDR2 YFSETQ. This CDR3 has 18 residues. The trim removed 4 bases at V and 2 bases at J, leaving 8 bases unmatched. The CDR3 region is CASSPGLAGGVGQETQYF. The DNA of the CDR3 is TGCGCCAGCAGCCCGGGACTAGCGGGAGGGGTAGGGCAAGAGACCCAGTACTTC.

This chain connects TRBV5-1 to TRBJ2-3; 8 positions agree with TRBD2. The CDR3 runs to 18 residues. The V and J ends lost 1 base and 0 bases, in that order; junction bases with no gene match: 10. CDR1 and CDR2 from the germline V gene are SGHRS and YFSETQ. The CDR3 bases are TGCGCCAGCAGCTTGAAGCCTCGGGGGGGTGAGAGCACAGATACGCAGTATTTT. Its protein is CASSLKPRGGESTDTQYF.

The chain combines TRBV27 with TRBJ1-1; TRBD1 is a possible D gene (5 bases). CDR1 and CDR2 (germline): MNHEY, SMNVEV (reference sequence). Trimming took 0 bases from V and 2 from J, leaving 16 bases between them. There are 17 residues in the CDR3. In DNA, the CDR3 is TGTGCCAGCAGTTTATCGATTCCCCAGGGCGCTAACACTGAAGCTTTCTTT. This sequence encodes CASSLSIPQGANTEAFF.

The J gene is TRBJ1-5, the V gene TRBV2; no firm D call. V was shortened by 6 bases and J by 4 bases, with 10 bases between the two germline ends. CDR1 SNHLY and CDR2 FYNNEI come from the germline V gene. This CDR3 has 13 residues. CDR3 residues: CASRVEANQPQHF. The CDR3 DNA reads TGTGCCAGCAGGGTCGAGGCAAATCAGCCCCAGCATTTT. The full variable domain, rest sourced from reference TRBV2 and TRBJ1-5, is EPEVTQTPSHQVTQMGQEVILRCVPISNHLYFYWYRQILGQKVEFLVSFYNNEISEKSEIFDDQFSVERPDGSNFTLKIRSTKLEDSAMYFCASRVEANQPQHFGDGTRLSIL.

This chain joins TRBV3-1 (or the pseudogene TRBV3-2) and TRBJ1-2; D is possibly TRBD1 (6 bases). Germline CDR1 LGHDT, CDR2 YNNKEL (reference sequence). V gave up 4 bases and J gave up 5 bases, with 8 bases separating them. The CDR3 covers 12 residues. Here the CDR3 DNA reads TGTGCCAGCAGCCCCACAGGGTATGGCTACACCTTC. Translation: CASSPTGYGYTF.

The chain is built from TRBV7-3 and TRBJ2-7; D may be TRBD1 or TRBD2 (5 bases each). Trimming pared 5 bases from V and 2 bases from J, leaving 16 bases between. The CDR3 totals 15 residues. The germline gives CDR1 SGHTA, CDR2 FQGTGA. The CDR3 protein is CASSQKGDGTYEQYF. CDR3 coding DNA: TGTGCCAGCAGCCAGAAAGGGGACGGAACCTACGAGCAGTACTTC.

This sequence joins TRBV7-9 and TRBJ2-1; D ambiguous. Trimming removed 0 bases from V and 14 bases from J, with 11 bases in between. Per the germline V gene, CDR1 is SEHNR and CDR2 is FQNEAQ (reference sequence). The CDR3 loop spans 12 amino acids. The CDR3 sequence is CASSLASTGKFF. For the CDR3, the DNA is TGTGCCAGCAGCTTAGCGAGCACCGGAAAGTTCTTC.

The V call is TRBV7-2, the J call TRBJ2-7; D tentatively fits TRBD1 or TRBD2 (5 bases each). The germline gives CDR1 SGHTA, CDR2 FQGNSA. With 1 base removed from V and 0 bases from J, the gap between germline ends came to 7 bases. This CDR3 is built from 14 residues. The CDR3: CASSLGGISYEQYF. CDR3 nucleotides: TGTGCCAGCAGCTTAGGGGGGATCTCCTACGAGCAGTACTTC.

The rearrangement links TRBV7-9 to TRBJ1-2; TRBD1 aligns across 10 bases. Germline values: CDR1 SEHNR, CDR2 FQNEAQ (reference sequence). Trimming removed 1 base from V and 4 bases from J; junction bases left unmatched: 3. The CDR3 sequence is 15 residues long. CDR3 loop: CASSLGGTGAYGYTF. CDR3 nucleotide sequence: TGTGCCAGCAGCTTAGGGGGGACAGGGGCCTATGGCTACACCTTC.

A single count supports this clone. The chain joins TRBV5-6 to TRBJ2-6; 12 bases are shared with TRBD1. V trimming: 3 bases; J trimming: 0 bases; junction bases outside the gene matches: 4. Germline V CDR1 and CDR2: SGHDT, YYEEEE. The CDR3 contains 18 residues. The chain's CDR3 is CASSWGTGGTSGANVLTF. DNA for the CDR3: TGTGCCAGCAGCTGGGGGACAGGGGGCACCTCTGGGGCCAACGTCCTGACTTTC. Full variable domain (remainder filled in from reference TRBV5-6 and TRBJ2-6): DAGVTQSPTHLIKTRGQQVTLRCSPKSGHDTVSWYQQALGQGPQFIFQYYEEEERQRGNFPDRFSGHQFPNYSSELNVNALLLGDSALYLCASSWGTGGTSGANVLTFGAGSRLTVL.

The V gene is TRBV6-2 or TRBV6-3, the J gene TRBJ2-1, with 8 positions matching TRBD2. This CDR3 contains 16 residues. Germline V CDR1 and CDR2: MNHEY, SVGEGT. With V trimmed by 0 bases and J by 3 bases, 4 bases remained unmatched. The chain's CDR3 is CASSYSGRAYYNEQFF. In DNA form, the CDR3 reads TGTGCCAGCAGTTACTCCGGGAGGGCCTACTACAATGAGCAGTTCTTC.

The rearrangement joins TRBV29-1 to TRBJ1-2; D gene unclear. The V and J ends lost 4 bases and 1 base respectively, with 7 bases between them. In germline, CDR1 is SQVTM, CDR2 ANQGSEA. This CDR3 has 12 amino acids. In DNA, the CDR3 is TGCAGCGTTGCAGGTTTTAACTATGGCTACACCTTC. Translating gives CSVAGFNYGYTF.

This chain connects TRBV2 to TRBJ1-5; D possibly corresponds to TRBD1 (5 bases). V was trimmed by 8 bases and J by 8 bases, leaving 19 bases between them. Germline values: CDR1 SNHLY, CDR2 FYNNEI. CDR3 length: 14 amino acids. The chain's CDR3 is CASADGRTLEPQHF. The CDR3 bases are TGTGCCAGCGCTGATGGGAGGACATTGGAGCCCCAGCATTTT.

With regard to this clone: The junction does not match germline at one end; this may be a read error. V and J are TRBV7-3 and TRBJ2-5; maybe TRBD2 (5 bases). The CDR3 covers 13 residues. Germline V lookup: CDR1 SGHTA, CDR2 FQGTGA. In DNA, the CDR3 is TGTGCCAGCAGCCTAACTAGTAGGGAGACCCAGTACTTC. This sequence encodes CASSLTSRETQYF. Full variable domain (missing parts from reference TRBV7-3 and TRBJ2-5): GAGVSQTPSNKVTEKGKYVELRCDPISGHTALYWYRQSLGQGPEFLIYFQGTGAADDSGLPNDRFFAVRPEGSVSTLKIQRTERGDSAVYLCASSLTSRETQYFGPGTRLLVL.

V gene TRBV7-8 combines with J gene TRBJ2-2; D remains unclear. The CDR3 consists of 14 residues. Trimming took 1 base from V and 1 from J, leaving 4 bases between them. Germline values: CDR1 SGHVS, CDR2 FQNEAQ. The CDR3, as DNA: TGTGCCAGCAGCTTAGGGCAGAACACCGGGGAGCTGTTTTTT. Its protein is CASSLGQNTGELFF.

This sequence joins TRBV10-1 and TRBJ2-2; TRBD2 agrees at 10 bases. The CDR3 runs to 17 residues. Germline V gene lookup returns CDR1 WNHNN and CDR2 SYGVQD (reference sequence). The trim removed 4 bases at V and 4 bases at J, leaving 9 bases unmatched. As DNA, the CDR3 is TGCGCCAGCAGTGGAAGGCTAGCGGGAGCCAGCACCGGGGAGCTGTTTTTT. Its protein is CASSGRLAGASTGELFF.

The chain employs TRBV5-1 and TRBJ1-2; D gene unclear. This CDR3 contains 15 residues. V was pared by 2 bases and J by 0 bases, with 11 bases between. CDR1 is SGHRS, CDR2 YFSETQ, per germline. Here the CDR3 DNA reads TGCGCCAGCAGCTTCTTGCAGAGTGCTAACTATGGCTACACCTTC. Translated, it gives CASSFLQSANYGYTF. The full variable domain, completed using reference TRBV5-1 and TRBJ1-2, is KAGVTQTPRYLIKTRGQQVTLSCSPISGHRSVSWYQQTPGQGLQFLFEYFSETQRNKGNFPGRFSGRQFSNSRSEMNVSTLELGDSALYLCASSFLQSANYGYTFGSGTRLTVV.

This chain joins TRBV11-2 and TRBJ2-1; D may be TRBD2 (5 bases). The ends were cut back, 5 bases at V and 7 bases at J, with 12 bases in the middle. Germline V gene lookup returns CDR1 SGHAT and CDR2 FQNNGV. This CDR3 spans 13 amino acids. CDR3 region: CASSPVRGNEQFF. The CDR3 DNA is TGTGCCAGCAGCCCGGTCCGGGGTAATGAGCAGTTCTTC.

On this clone: The junction does not match germline at one end; this may be a read error. V usage is TRBV2 and J usage is TRBJ1-2; D gene uncertain. This CDR3 region has 14 residues. CDR1 is SNHLY and CDR2 is FYNNEI in the germline V gene. This CDR3 reads CASREGPNRDGYTF. The CDR3 DNA reads as TGTGCCAGCCGTGAAGGCCCAAACCGTGATGGCTACACCTTC.

The chain carries TRBV6-1 and TRBJ1-5; D not certain. Trimming stripped 2 bases from V and 4 bases from J, with 12 bases between. CDR3 length: 15 residues. CDR1 is MNHNS, CDR2 SASEGT, per germline. CDR3 region: CASSEMSSPNQPQHF. CDR3 nucleotides: TGTGCCAGCAGTGAAATGTCTTCCCCTAATCAGCCCCAGCATTTT.

This clone was found once. The gene calls are TRBV18 and TRBJ1-1, with 11 positions matching TRBD1. Trimming at V came to 3 bases and at J to 2 bases, leaving 2 bases not matched to a gene. The germline CDR1 and CDR2 sequences are KGHSH and LQKENI. The CDR3 is 15 amino acids. CDR3 coding DNA: TGTGCCAGCTCACCGTGGACAGGGGGCAACACTGAAGCTTTCTTT. This gives the protein CASSPWTGGNTEAFF.

This clone was seen only once. The chain combines TRBV7-9 with TRBJ2-1; D uncertain. This CDR3 has 15 amino acids. The V and J ends lost 0 bases and 6 bases respectively, with 12 bases between them. Per the germline V gene, CDR1 is SEHNR and CDR2 is FQNEAQ (reference sequence). In DNA, the CDR3 is TGTGCCAGCAGCTTAGCAGAATCAGAATTCAATGAGCAGTTCTTC. Protein sequence: CASSLAESEFNEQFF.